What follows are 23 T cell receptor beta chains derived from one specimen sequenced in a study of blood T cell repertoires in COVID-19. Only in-frame clones appear in the TCRdb table, and some are missing; sequencing was by immunoSEQ multiplex PCR. The repertoire holds 130,000 to 150,000 clones, 84% seen once, with more than 4.5% in the top ten. Sequenced input: PBMCs or T cells enriched from blood (not recorded which). These receptors all come from a woman aged 50 to 60 who had been exposed to COVID-19.

The chain recombines TRBV7-9 with TRBJ2-1, with TRBD2 identical over 8 bases. Unmatched junction bases numbered 16, after V lost 4 bases and J lost 8 bases. This CDR3 contains 17 residues. Germline-derived CDR1 and CDR2 are SEHNR and FQNEAQ (reference sequence). Here the CDR3 DNA reads TGTGCCAGCAGCTCTACCTGGAAAAGCGGGAGTTGGGATGAGCAGTTCTTC. Amino acid sequence: CASSSTWKSGSWDEQFF. The complete variable domain, with remaining parts taken from reference TRBV7-9 and TRBJ2-1, reads DTGVSQNPRHKITKRGQNVTFRCDPISEHNRLYWYRQTLGQGPEFLTYFQNEAQLEKSRLLSDRFSAERPKGSFSTLEIQRTEQGDSAMYLCASSSTWKSGSWDEQFFGPGTRLTVL.

The chain links TRBV6-5 to TRBJ2-2; 7 bases are shared with TRBD1. V was pared by 6 bases and J by 6 bases, with 4 bases of the junction left unmatched. Per the germline V gene, CDR1 is MNHEY and CDR2 is SVGAGI. The CDR3 runs 13 residues. For the CDR3, the DNA is TGTGCCAGCAGCAGGGGGTTAGCCGGGGAGCTGTTTTTT. Translating it yields CASSRGLAGELFF.

This sequence joins TRBV10-3 and TRBJ1-1; TRBD1 might be the D (5 bases). Trimming removed 11 bases at V and 0 bases at J, with 16 bases between. Germline V gene lookup returns CDR1 ENHRY and CDR2 SYGVKD. The CDR3 spans 14 residues. CDR3 sequence (DNA): TGTGCCGCCAAAGAGACAGCAGTGAACACTGAAGCTTTCTTT. This sequence encodes CAAKETAVNTEAFF.

This clone was seen only once. The DNA of the CDR3 is TGTGCCAGCAGCCCCGGGACAGGGCGTCGGGAGACCCAGTACTTC. Encoded protein: CASSPGTGRRETQYF. The J gene is TRBJ2-5, the V gene TRBV5-4; 9 bases agree with TRBD1. This CDR3 comprises 15 residues. J gave up 5 bases and V 4 bases, and 9 bases lay outside the gene matches. Germline V CDR1 and CDR2: SGHNT, YYREEE (reference sequence).

The genes are TRBV4-1 and TRBJ2-7; tentative D call: TRBD1 (7 bases). Looked up from germline, CDR1 is MGHRA and CDR2 is YSYEKL. V was pared by 7 bases and J by 1 base, with 14 bases between. CDR3 length: 14 residues. CDR3 sequence (DNA): TGCGCCAGCAAAGTGGCAGGGGGGTCCTACGAGCAGTACTTC. It codes for CASKVAGGSYEQYF.

V gene TRBV7-2 combines with J gene TRBJ2-7; TRBD2 aligns across 9 bases. The CDR3 contains 15 residues. J gave up 9 bases and V 1 base, and 10 bases lay outside the gene matches. CDR1 and CDR2 (germline): SGHTA, FQGNSA. The CDR3 reads CASSLEGGRVPVQYF. CDR3 coding DNA: TGTGCCAGCAGCTTAGAGGGCGGGAGGGTCCCCGTGCAGTACTTC.

The chain carries TRBV9 and TRBJ2-2; 7 bases are shared with TRBD1. CDR1 and CDR2 from the germline V gene are SGDLS and YYNGEE. The CDR3 is 15 amino acids. The trim removed 0 bases at V and 3 bases at J, leaving 2 bases unmatched. The CDR3 DNA is TGTGCCAGCAGCGTAGAACAGGGGTACACCGGGGAGCTGTTTTTT. Translation gives CASSVEQGYTGELFF.

This chain joins TRBV6-2 or TRBV6-3 and TRBJ1-1; D is perhaps TRBD1 (5 bases). Trimming left V 2 bases short and J 0 bases short, with 13 bases between. Germline CDR1 MNHEY, CDR2 SVGEGT. CDR3 length: 16 amino acids. CDR3 in DNA: TGTGCCAGCAGTTACGCGGCAGGGAACTTGAACACTGAAGCTTTCTTT. Translation gives CASSYAAGNLNTEAFF.

V usage is TRBV4-1 and J usage is TRBJ2-5; 14 bases line up with TRBD2. Germline trimming cut 0 bases from V and 0 bases from J; bases unmatched to any gene: 6. Germline V gene sequence: CDR1 MGHRA, CDR2 YSYEKL. There are 19 residues in the CDR3. CDR3 nucleotide sequence: TGCGCCAGCAGCCAAGACCCCCAGACTAGCGGGAGGGACCAAGAGACCCAGTACTTC. Translation: CASSQDPQTSGRDQETQYF.

DNA of the CDR3: TGTGCCAGCCGACAGGGTTTATCTCAGCCCCAGCATTTT. It translates to CASRQGLSQPQHF. This chain uses TRBV19 with TRBJ1-5, with 7 positions matching TRBD1. With V trimmed by 9 bases and J by 6 bases, 8 bases remained unmatched. Germline values: CDR1 LNHDA, CDR2 SQIVND (reference sequence). The CDR3 is made up of 13 amino acids.

This clone appeared a single time. The gene calls are TRBV19 and TRBJ2-3; 7 bases match TRBD2. CDR1 and CDR2 (germline): LNHDA, SQIVND (reference sequence). This CDR3 is 16 amino acids long. V trimming: 4 bases; J trimming: 1 base; junction bases outside the gene matches: 8. CDR3 DNA: TGTGCCAGTAGTACCGGCGGGGGAAGGGGCACAGATACGCAGTATTTT. Translating it yields CASSTGGGRGTDTQYF.

The V gene is TRBV6-5, the J gene TRBJ2-3, with TRBD2 as a possible D gene (6 bases). Trimming cost V 2 bases and J 2 bases, with 11 bases left between them. Germline CDR1 is MNHEY and CDR2 is SVGAGI. The CDR3 sequence is 15 residues long. DNA for the CDR3: TGTGCCAGCAGTTACGCCGGGCGGGACACAGATACGCAGTATTTT. It specifies CASSYAGRDTDTQYF.

This clone has only one observation. The chain combines TRBV3-1 (or the pseudogene TRBV3-2) with TRBJ2-7; 7 bases agree with TRBD1. Losses at the gene ends were 4 bases for V and 0 bases for J; bases not matched to a gene: 3. Germline CDR1 reads LGHDT; CDR2 reads YNNKEL (reference sequence). The CDR3 loop spans 14 amino acids. This CDR3 reads CASSPGQTSYEQYF. The CDR3 DNA sequence: TGTGCCAGCAGCCCGGGACAGACCTCCTACGAGCAGTACTTC.

This clone was detected once. The gene calls are TRBV5-1 and TRBJ1-1; D gene uncertain. With 0 bases removed from V and 10 bases from J, the gap between germline ends came to 10 bases. The CDR3 extends over 12 amino acids. Germline assignment: CDR1 SGHRS and CDR2 YFSETQ. The CDR3 DNA sequence: TGCGCCAGCAGCTTGGAGGCGGGTTCAGCTTTCTTT. Translated: CASSLEAGSAFF.

The chain uses TRBV5-1 and TRBJ1-2, with D unclear. This CDR3 is built from 14 residues. CDR1 and CDR2 (germline): SGHRS, YFSETQ. Trimming removed 5 bases from V and 4 bases from J, with 15 bases in between. CDR3 loop: CASRPQVSGYGYTF. CDR3 DNA sequence: TGCGCCAGCAGACCGCAGGTGTCCGGCTATGGCTACACCTTC.

V is TRBV2 and J is TRBJ2-7; maybe TRBD2 (5 bases). The germline CDR1 and CDR2 sequences are SNHLY and FYNNEI. Trimming cost V 1 base and J 4 bases, with 8 bases left between them. CDR3 length: 13 residues. CDR3 sequence reads: CASSEGGLYEQYF. CDR3 DNA sequence: TGTGCCAGCAGTGAAGGTGGACTTTACGAGCAGTACTTC.

The chain couples TRBV10-2 to TRBJ1-1, with 7 positions matching TRBD1. CDR1 WSHSY and CDR2 SAAADI come from the germline V gene. The V and J ends lost 2 bases and 12 bases, in that order; junction bases with no gene match: 9. The CDR3 length is 13 residues. The CDR3 DNA sequence: TGCGCCAGCAGTGAGACGATTCAGGGGGGATCTTTCTTT. It encodes CASSETIQGGSFF.

V usage is TRBV30 and J usage is TRBJ2-7; D is uncertain. V shed 7 bases and J shed 3 bases, with 7 bases lying between them. Per the germline V gene, CDR1 is GTSNPN and CDR2 is SVGIG (reference sequence). This CDR3 has 10 residues. CDR3 region: CAFVNYEQYF. DNA for the CDR3: TGTGCCTTTGTAAACTACGAGCAGTACTTC. Together with reference TRBV30 and TRBJ2-7, the CDR3 gives the full variable domain: SQTIHQWPATLVQPVGSPLSLECTVEGTSNPNLYWYRQAAGRGLQLLFYSVGIGQISSEVPQNLSASRPQDRQFILSSKKLLLSDSGFYLCAFVNYEQYFGPGTRLTVT.

The V and J genes are TRBV27 and TRBJ2-7; the match to TRBD1 covers 9 bases. Germline V gene sequence: CDR1 MNHEY, CDR2 SMNVEV (reference sequence). CDR3 size: 15 residues. V shed 5 bases and J 6 bases; nucleotides not matched to a gene: 11. As DNA, the CDR3 is TGTGCCAGCAGTCGGGCGGGGGACAGGGCGGGCGAGCAGTACTTC. Encoded protein: CASSRAGDRAGEQYF.

The chain links TRBV7-9 to TRBJ2-2, with unresolved D. Germline-derived CDR1 and CDR2 are SEHNR and FQNEAQ (reference sequence). Between the trimmed V and J ends, which lost 2 bases and 6 bases, there was a span of 7 bases. The CDR3 has 13 residues. The CDR3 loop reads CASSLPSAGELFF. Written as DNA, the CDR3 is TGTGCCAGCAGCTTACCCAGTGCCGGGGAGCTGTTTTTT.

The chain couples TRBV5-4 to TRBJ1-6; D is undetermined. This CDR3 has 16 residues. The V end lost 4 bases, the J end lost 0 bases, and 11 bases lay between the germline ends. CDR1 and CDR2 (germline): SGHNT, YYREEE (reference sequence). The CDR3 here is CASSPTGSSYNSPLHF. The CDR3 DNA sequence: TGTGCCAGCAGCCCGACGGGGAGCTCCTATAATTCACCCCTCCACTTT.

The V gene is TRBV30, the J gene TRBJ2-1, with 9 bases that match TRBD2. This CDR3 spans 12 amino acids. The germline gives CDR1 GTSNPN, CDR2 SVGIG (reference sequence). With V trimmed by 7 bases and J by 8 bases, 6 bases remained unmatched. The CDR3 here is CAYSGSPHEQFF. The CDR3 region has the DNA TGTGCCTATAGCGGGAGTCCCCATGAGCAGTTCTTC.

The V call is TRBV2, the J call TRBJ2-1, with TRBD2 matching over 15 bases. The junction had 2 bases not matched to a gene; V was cut back by 4 bases and J by 4 bases. The CDR3 is 16 amino acids. Germline CDR1 SNHLY, CDR2 FYNNEI. The CDR3 DNA follows: TGTGCCAGCAGTGCAGGACTAGCGGGAGGGTACAATGAGCAGTTCTTC. Its protein product is CASSAGLAGGYNEQFF. Complete variable domain (other parts from reference TRBV2 and TRBJ2-1): EPEVTQTPSHQVTQMGQEVILRCVPISNHLYFYWYRQILGQKVEFLVSFYNNEISEKSEIFDDQFSVERPDGSNFTLKIRSTKLEDSAMYFCASSAGLAGGYNEQFFGPGTRLTVL.